This entry lists 23 T cell receptor beta chains sequenced from one sample in a study of regulatory T cells in long-lasting Graves disease (dated by TCRdb to about 2021). This specimen's time point label, interpreted: newly diagnosed GD, antithyroid drugs for less than 3 months. For both TCR sequencing and RNA sequencing, RNA was extracted from PBMCs in TRIzol. Library preparation employed multiplex PCR. For sequencing, an Illumina HiSeq 4000 was employed. CDR3 regions were amplified by Arm-PCR with iRepertoire HTBI primers to construct TCR beta libraries. The public reads were reprocessed in TCRdb via fastp at Q25 and MiXCR, keeping in-frame beta chains. Duplicate CDR3 protein sequences are folded into a single record with the most common DNA and genes. Across this sample there are 300,000 to 450,000 distinct CDR3 sequences, with around a sixth seen only once. 22% of the sample is taken by the ten largest.

Source: peripheral blood mononuclear cells (PBMCs), taken at new diagnosis, from a patient treated with antithyroid drugs. These receptors all stem from a female donor with Graves disease.

A few counts support this clonotype. Given a much more abundant clone one base away, this may be a read error. The V and J genes are TRBV30 and TRBJ1-4; D gene unclear. The V gene lost 1 base and the J gene lost 6 bases, with 15 bases spanning the gap. The CDR3 spans 15 residues. Germline V gene sequence: CDR1 GTSNPN, CDR2 SVGIG (reference sequence). CDR3 in DNA: TGTGCCTGGAGTGCGGAACGGGGATATCATGAAAAACTGTTTTTT. Translated, it gives CAWSAERGYHEKLFF.

This clonotype was observed at least ten times. The chain joins TRBV11-2 to TRBJ1-2, with D unclear. Germline V gene data show CDR1 as SGHAT and CDR2 as FQNNGV. This CDR3 comprises 12 residues. The ends were cut back, 1 base at V and 8 bases at J, with 8 bases in the middle. In nucleotides, the CDR3 is TGTGCCAGCAGCTTAGTGGACGCAGGCTACACCTTC. This sequence encodes CASSLVDAGYTF.

This clonotype was observed many times. V gene TRBV12-3 or TRBV12-4 combines with J gene TRBJ1-2; no clear D. V lost 6 bases and J lost 8, with 19 bases in between. The CDR3 spans 14 residues. The CDR3 coding sequence is TGTGCCAGCAGCCGCCCCCTCGGGCTAGAGGGCTACACCTTC. Protein: CASSRPLGLEGYTF.

At least ten counts were recorded for this clonotype. The chain joins TRBV27 to TRBJ1-5, with D hard to call. Trimming pared 3 bases from V and 3 bases from J, leaving 9 bases between. The CDR3 runs to 14 residues. Germline V gene data show CDR1 as MNHEY and CDR2 as SMNVEV (reference sequence). CDR3 DNA sequence: TGTGCCAGCAGTTTCCGGCAGTTCAATCAGCCCCAGCATTTT. Amino acids: CASSFRQFNQPQHF.

The V call is TRBV19, the J call TRBJ2-7; a weak D match, TRBD2 (6 bases). The germline V gene encodes CDR1 LNHDA and CDR2 SQIVND (reference sequence). The CDR3 runs to 14 residues. The V gene lost 3 bases and the J gene lost 4 bases, with 13 bases spanning the gap. The CDR3 here is CASSIRAGYYEQYF. Here the CDR3 DNA reads TGTGCCAGTAGTATTCGGGCGGGATATTACGAGCAGTACTTC.

Concerning this clonotype itself: One end of the junction fails to match germline, which may point to a read error. The CDR3 DNA follows: TGCACCAGCAGCTTGGGGGGTAGGACAGGAGGGGCCAACGTCCTGACTTTC. This sequence encodes CTSSLGGRTGGANVLTF. The chain couples TRBV5-1 to TRBJ2-6; maybe TRBD1 (7 bases). Germline CDR1 is SGHRS and CDR2 is YFSETQ. The CDR3 is 17 residues long.

This clonotype was counted ten times or more. V gene TRBV11-2 combines with J gene TRBJ2-1; the D is unclear. Germline V gives CDR1 SGHAT, CDR2 FQNNGV. This CDR3 is 14 amino acids long. V shed 5 bases and J shed 4 bases, with 12 bases lying between them. The DNA for the CDR3 is TGTGCCAGCAGCCCCACCCTAGGTTACAATGAGCAGTTCTTC. It specifies CASSPTLGYNEQFF.

V and J are TRBV7-9 and TRBJ2-2; D ambiguous. Trimming took off 0 bases at V and 1 base at J, with 12 bases between the two ends. The CDR3 has 17 residues. Germline V gene data show CDR1 as SEHNR and CDR2 as FQNEAQ (reference sequence). CDR3 amino acids: CASSLARSTGNTGELFF. CDR3 bases: TGTGCCAGCAGCTTAGCAAGGTCTACGGGGAACACCGGGGAGCTGTTTTTT.

In this sample, this clonotype turned up many times. The rearrangement joins TRBV7-9 to TRBJ2-2; weak D call: TRBD1 (6 bases). Trimming pared 2 bases from V and 1 base from J, leaving 20 bases between. CDR1 SEHNR and CDR2 FQNEAQ come from the germline V gene (reference sequence). CDR3 length: 19 residues. CDR3 residues: CASSLNPGRQALNTGELFF. The CDR3 region has the DNA TGTGCCAGCAGCTTAAATCCAGGACGACAGGCCCTGAACACCGGGGAGCTGTTTTTT.

About this clonotype: One junction end disagrees with the germline gene, perhaps due to a read error. The J gene is TRBJ1-1, the V gene TRBV7-9; TRBD1 agrees at 10 bases. The CDR3 covers 17 residues. Germline lookup yields CDR1 SEHNR and CDR2 FQNEAQ (reference sequence). Written as DNA, the CDR3 is TGTGCCAGCAGTTTAGTAAGACAGGGGGCGTGGAACACTGAAGCTTTCTTT. It yields the protein CASSLVRQGAWNTEAFF.

This clonotype was detected many times. This chain uses TRBV10-1 with TRBJ2-1, with 8 nucleotides matching TRBD1. The CDR3 has 15 residues. The germline CDR1 and CDR2 sequences are WNHNN and SYGVQD (reference sequence). V dropped 5 bases and J dropped 0; count of bases not matched to a gene: 3. CDR3 nucleotides: TGCGCCAGCAGTAGAGGACAGGGCTCCTACAATGAGCAGTTCTTC. Translating it yields CASSRGQGSYNEQFF.

Of note for this clonotype: This likely comes from a read error, as the CDR3 has no conserved phenylalanine or tryptophan at its end. The chain recombines TRBV4-1 with TRBJ1-2, with 10 bases that match TRBD1. Germline V gives CDR1 MGHRA, CDR2 YSYEKL. Unmatched junction bases numbered 4, after V lost 1 base and J lost 5 bases. The length of the CDR3 is 15 residues. The CDR3 DNA follows: TGCGCCAGCAGCCAAGGGTGGGACAGGGGTTATGGCTACACCCTC. Translation gives CASSQGWDRGYGYTL.

The chain links TRBV5-6 to TRBJ1-2; a weak D match, TRBD1 (5 bases). Germline CDR1 SGHDT, CDR2 YYEEEE. Deletions cut 3 bases from V and 3 bases from J, with 12 bases between. The CDR3 extends over 14 amino acids. CDR3 bases: TGTGCCAGCAGCTATACCAGGGCCCACTATGGCTACACCTTC. It encodes CASSYTRAHYGYTF.

This clonotype occurred many times. The V call is TRBV27, the J call TRBJ2-7; D may be TRBD1 (6 bases). V gave up 6 bases and J gave up 6 bases, with 18 bases separating them. Per germline, CDR1 MNHEY and CDR2 SMNVEV (reference sequence). This CDR3 comprises 14 residues. The CDR3 reads CASSLTGFLSEQYF. CDR3 DNA: TGTGCCAGCAGCCTAACAGGGTTCCTAAGCGAGCAGTACTTC.

This clonotype was recorded at least ten times. The rearrangement joins TRBV12-3 or TRBV12-4 to TRBJ2-7; 7 bases align to TRBD2. V shed 3 bases, J shed 8 bases, and the junction held 7 bases outside the gene matches. CDR3 length equals 13 residues. The CDR3 sequence is CASSLGGVGQQYF. In nucleotides, the CDR3 is TGTGCCAGCAGTTTGGGGGGGGTCGGGCAGCAGTACTTC.

This clonotype was seen repeatedly, ten times or more. This sequence joins TRBV2 and TRBJ2-2; a possible D gene is TRBD2 (6 bases). With 7 bases removed from V and 2 bases from J, the gap between germline ends came to 8 bases. CDR1 SNHLY and CDR2 FYNNEI come from the germline V gene. This CDR3 is 13 amino acids long. The CDR3 DNA follows: TGTGCCAGCAATAGCGGAAACACCGGGGAGCTGTTTTTT. Amino acids: CASNSGNTGELFF.

About this clonotype: Sequence at one end of the junction differs from germline and may be a read error. The chain is built from TRBV28 and TRBJ2-6; no reliable D call. The CDR3 sequence is 17 residues long. Germline V gene lookup returns CDR1 MDHEN and CDR2 SYDVKM. The CDR3 reads CASSSKTGPSRANVLTF. In DNA form, the CDR3 reads TGTGCCAGCAGTTCTAAAACCGGGCCGTCTAGGGCCAACGTTCTGACTTTC.

This clonotype was seen ten or more times. The V call is TRBV30, the J call TRBJ1-2; the match to TRBD1 covers 7 bases. Looked up from germline, CDR1 is GTSNPN and CDR2 is SVGIG (reference sequence). Unmatched junction bases numbered 10, after V lost 5 bases and J lost 4 bases. The CDR3 consists of 14 residues. The CDR3 DNA reads TGTGCCTGGGACCGGGACAGTTCTTTCTATGGCTACACCTTC. Protein: CAWDRDSSFYGYTF.

At least ten counts were recorded for this clonotype. The gene calls are TRBV30 and TRBJ2-2; weak D call: TRBD2 (5 bases). The germline CDR1 and CDR2 sequences are GTSNPN and SVGIG (reference sequence). The CDR3 covers 13 residues. Trimming shortened V by 4 bases and J by 3 bases, and 9 bases separated the two germline ends. The CDR3 loop is CAWTGTDTGELFF. The CDR3 DNA reads TGTGCCTGGACGGGAACGGACACCGGGGAGCTGTTTTTT.

This chain uses TRBV19 with TRBJ1-5; weak D call: TRBD1 (5 bases). Looked up from germline, CDR1 is LNHDA and CDR2 is SQIVND (reference sequence). The CDR3 is 14 amino acids. The V end lost 10 bases, the J end lost 2 bases, and 15 bases lay between the germline ends. CDR3 loop: CATIRDLGNQPQHF. CDR3 nucleotide sequence: TGTGCCACTATTAGGGACTTGGGCAATCAGCCCCAGCATTTT.

This clonotype was counted at least ten times. The chain is built from TRBV6-2 or TRBV6-3 and TRBJ1-1; 7 bases match TRBD1. This CDR3 spans 15 amino acids. Unmatched junction bases numbered 9, after V lost 6 bases and J lost 2 bases. Germline V CDR1 and CDR2: MNHEY, SVGEGT. CDR3 sequence reads: CASSAIQGTNTEAFF. DNA of the CDR3: TGTGCCAGCAGCGCGATACAGGGGACCAACACTGAAGCTTTCTTT.

This clonotype has only one observation. The chain joins TRBV6-1 to TRBJ2-7; the D gene is possibly TRBD1 (6 bases). The CDR3 runs 14 residues. Germline V CDR1 and CDR2: MNHNS, SASEGT. V lost 6 bases and J lost 2, with 14 bases in between. The CDR3 bases are TGTGCCAGCAGGACTCCGGACAGTCCCTACGAGCAGTACTTC. This gives the protein CASRTPDSPYEQYF.

This sequence joins TRBV11-3 and TRBJ2-1; D is perhaps TRBD1 (6 bases). CDR3 length: 13 amino acids. Germline V gene lookup returns CDR1 SGHNT and CDR2 YENEEA. V was clipped by 11 bases and J by 10 bases, with 21 bases between them. The CDR3 loop reads CASSGALGREQFF. The CDR3 bases are TGTGCCTCCTCAGGGGCCCTAGGTCGGGAGCAGTTCTTC.